This note documents a single T cell receptor (beta chain) sequence. Generated by immunoSEQ multiplex PCR, the TCRdb table keeps only in-frame clones and is missing some. The table lists 650,000 to 800,000 clones, about nine tenths of them singletons, with over 0.2% in the top ten. The ends were cut back, 1 base at V and 10 bases at J, with 13 bases in the middle. CDR3 length: 13 amino acids. These data are taken from a study of blood T cell repertoires in COVID-19. Specimen: peripheral blood. J is TRBJ1-2 and V is TRBV12-3 or TRBV12-4, with D possibly matching TRBD1 (5 bases). This receptor was obtained from a woman between 18 and 29 years old with acute or convalescent COVID-19. DNA of the CDR3: TGTGCCAGCAGTTTAGTAGCCGACAGTTACTACACCTTC. This translates into CASSLVADSYYTF.